This entry lists 14 T cell receptor beta chains sequenced from one sample in a study of patients and donors after allogeneic stem cell transplantation. One entry per CDR3 protein results from TCRdb running MiXCR on the RT-PCR reads. The table lists approximately 98,000 distinct CDR3 sequences, approximately 40% of them singletons. The sequenced material came from blood, either unsorted or a sorted T cell fraction (not recorded which). The receptors come from a human donor who was either an allogeneic HSCT recipient or a stem cell or donor lymphocyte infusion donor (not recorded which). It is not recorded whose cells these are; they may come from a transplant donor.

This clonotype has a single count. Without the conserved terminal phenylalanine or tryptophan, this CDR3 likely stems from a read error. The limits of the CDR3 on the DNA are not certain, so only TCRdb's listed CDR3 is given. This chain joins TRBV6-5 and TRBJ1-1; TRBD1 was called by the table and not checked on the DNA. Germline CDR1 MNHEY, CDR2 SVGAGI. The CDR3 spans 15 amino acids, including both terminal residues. The CDR3 region is CASRPRGLMNTEALL.

V and J are TRBV7-8 and TRBJ2-5; perhaps TRBD2 as D (5 bases). Trimming took off 5 bases at V and 3 bases at J, with 16 bases between the two ends. The CDR3 totals 15 residues. Germline CDR1 and CDR2: SGHVS and FQNEAQ. In nucleotides, the CDR3 is TGTGCCAGCAGCCGAGGAGGTAGAGGAGAAGAGACCCAGTACTTC. Protein sequence: CASSRGGRGEETQYF.

CDR3 residues: CASSVLGMNTGELFF. CDR3 coding DNA: TGTGCCAGCAGCGTATTGGGCATGAACACCGGGGAGCTGTTTTTT. The chain employs TRBV7-9 and TRBJ2-2; D gene ambiguous. This CDR3 is 15 amino acids long. The germline V and J ends were trimmed by 5 bases and 1 base, with 11 bases remaining between them. CDR1 and CDR2 from the germline V gene are SEHNR and FQNEAQ (reference sequence).

The rearrangement links TRBV3-1 to TRBJ1-5; the D gene is possibly TRBD1 (6 bases). The V end was cut by 4 bases, the J end by 9 bases, with 13 bases between. The CDR3 covers 13 residues. Germline-derived CDR1 and CDR2 are LGHDT and YNNKEL (reference sequence). In DNA, the CDR3 is TGTGCCAGCAGCCGATCAGGGGTGAGGCCCCAGCATTTT. Protein sequence: CASSRSGVRPQHF.

The chain couples TRBV24-1 to TRBJ2-1; D gene unclear. CDR3 length equals 12 residues. Trimming removed 7 bases at V and 6 bases at J, with 9 bases between. Germline V lookup: CDR1 KGHDR, CDR2 SFDVKD. The CDR3 DNA is TGTGCCACCAGCCAAAACGGCAATGAGCAGTTCTTC. As protein: CATSQNGNEQFF.

The chain has TRBV10-3 and TRBJ2-7; perhaps TRBD2 as D (6 bases). The CDR3 spans 16 residues. The V gene lost 4 bases and the J gene lost 2 bases, with 18 bases spanning the gap. Germline assignment: CDR1 ENHRY and CDR2 SYGVKD. The CDR3 DNA reads TGTGCCATCAGTGCCGGTGGAGGCGGGAAACCCTACGAGCAGTACTTC. This gives the protein CAISAGGGGKPYEQYF.

This rearrangement joins TRBV4-3 to TRBJ2-5; D uncertain. The CDR3 is 13 residues long. The V gene's germline CDR1 is LGHNA and CDR2 YSLEER. Trimming cost V 0 bases and J 1 base, with 3 bases left between them. The CDR3 sequence is CASSQDIQETQYF. In nucleotides, the CDR3 is TGCGCCAGCAGCCAAGACATCCAAGAGACCCAGTACTTC.

DNA for the CDR3: TGTGCCAGCTCACCAGGAGGGGCCGAGCAGTACTTC. This codes for CASSPGGAEQYF. The chain couples TRBV18 to TRBJ2-7; TRBD2 is a possible D gene (6 bases). The CDR3 is 12 residues long. Germline V gives CDR1 KGHSH, CDR2 LQKENI. The V gene lost 2 bases and the J gene lost 6 bases, with 8 bases spanning the gap. The full variable domain, with the rest looked up from reference TRBV18 and TRBJ2-7, is NAGVMQNPRHLVRRRGQEARLRCSPMKGHSHVYWYRQLPEEGLKFMVYLQKENIIDESGMPKERFSAEFPKEGPSILRIQQVVRGDSAAYFCASSPGGAEQYFGPGTRLTVT.

This clonotype was recorded at least ten times. The CDR3, as DNA: TGTGCCAGCAGTCTCGGGACGGCGACTTATGGCTACACCTTC. Amino acid sequence: CASSLGTATYGYTF. The gene calls are TRBV12-3 or TRBV12-4 and TRBJ1-2; tentative D call: TRBD1 (5 bases). This CDR3 contains 14 residues. The ends were cut back, 5 bases at V and 5 bases at J, with 15 bases in the middle.

This clonotype was seen more than once but under ten times. V gene TRBV5-1 combines with J gene TRBJ2-1; 8 positions agree with TRBD2. Germline loops: CDR1 SGHRS, CDR2 YFSETQ. After removal of 0 bases from V and 4 bases from J, the junction contained 9 bases not matched to a gene. The CDR3 is 17 amino acids. The CDR3 region is CASSLAAGGSLYNEQFF. The DNA for the CDR3 is TGCGCCAGCAGCTTGGCCGCGGGGGGAAGTCTTTACAATGAGCAGTTCTTC.

This clonotype was seen more than once but under ten times. This chain connects TRBV7-3 to TRBJ1-1; 7 bases agree with TRBD1. With 5 bases clipped from V and 5 bases from J, the junction kept 5 bases outside the gene matches. Germline V gives CDR1 SGHTA, CDR2 FQGTGA. The CDR3 has 13 amino acids. Here the CDR3 reads CASSPTGETEAFF. The CDR3 nucleotides read TGTGCCAGCAGCCCTACAGGGGAAACTGAAGCTTTCTTT.

This clonotype was seen only once. CDR3 sequence: CASSLGGGVNTEAFF. CDR3 DNA: TGTGCCAGCAGTTTAGGGGGGGGTGTGAACACTGAAGCTTTCTTT. The J gene is TRBJ1-1, the V gene TRBV28; a weak D match, TRBD1 (5 bases). Trimming left V 2 bases short and J 0 bases short, with 10 bases between. The CDR3 totals 15 residues. Germline CDR1 MDHEN, CDR2 SYDVKM.

V is TRBV20-1 and J is TRBJ2-7; D is unclear. The CDR3 extends over 15 amino acids. From germline, CDR1 is DFQATT and CDR2 SNEGSKA (reference sequence). The germline V and J ends were trimmed by 2 bases and 6 bases, with 20 bases remaining between them. CDR3 sequence: CSARPPRLSYPEQYF. Written as DNA, the CDR3 is TGCAGTGCTAGACCCCCTCGTCTGTCCTATCCCGAGCAGTACTTC.

The chain couples TRBV3-1 to TRBJ2-2; 11 positions agree with TRBD2. The germline V gene encodes CDR1 LGHDT and CDR2 YNNKEL (reference sequence). With V trimmed by 6 bases and J by 4 bases, 4 bases remained unmatched. This CDR3 contains 15 residues. The CDR3: CASRHLAGGTGELFF. For the CDR3, the DNA is TGTGCCAGCAGGCACCTAGCGGGGGGCACCGGGGAGCTGTTTTTT.